This entry describes one T cell receptor (beta chain). Its antigen is unidentified. This sample was included in a study of blood T cells in healthy people across ages. About the research overall: When template switching was applied, about one barcoded beta molecule was captured per two T cells.

V lost 6 bases and J lost 5, with 12 bases in between. CDR3 length equals 12 residues. Germline V CDR1 and CDR2: DFQATT, SNEGSKA (reference sequence). A sample-barcoded 5' primer and a J-beta primer mix were used in a second PCR of about 7 to 12 cycles. TCRdb re-analysed the 5' RACE reads in MiXCR, keeping a single row per CDR3 protein. The data hold about 1.6 million distinct CDR3 sequences, with about 35% observed a single time. Whole-study results and caveats: Donor CMV status was unknown, possibly confounding expanded clonotype changes. Unsorted PBMCs blocked a conclusive comparison of naive and antigen-experienced cells.

The clonotype originates from a woman aged 25 to 39 in good health. Sequencing was performed on blood. The chain has TRBV20-1 and TRBJ2-3; unclear D gene. The CDR3 protein is CSAINDGDTQYF. Here the CDR3 DNA reads TGCAGTGCGATCAACGATGGAGATACGCAGTATTTT.